This T cell receptor beta chain came from a study of T cell responses to AZD1222 COVID-19 vaccine. Germline V gives CDR1 MNHEY, CDR2 SVGEGT. V gave up 5 bases and J gave up 7 bases, with 18 bases separating them. The CDR3 has 14 residues. About this clone itself: Its target is unknown.

Findings of the study overall: Nearly half of spike-specific TCRs reportedly target unmutated variant regions. Two AZD1222 administrations were followed by greater Spike-specific TCR breadth and depth.

Libraries were prepared by immunoSEQ multiplex PCR; TCRdb keeps only in-frame clonotypes and omits some of them. The table shows 95,000 to 110,000 clones, with roughly nine tenths occurring only once. Sample: peripheral blood, taken 28 days after the second dose of the MenACWY control vaccine. The clonotype was recovered from an adult who received the MenACWY meningococcal vaccine as a control. This chain uses TRBV6-2 or TRBV6-3 with TRBJ2-7; D gene uncertain. This CDR3 is CASSDPSSPEEQYF. CDR3 bases: TGTGCCAGCAGTGACCCATCCTCGCCCGAGGAGCAGTACTTC.